This T cell receptor (beta chain) was sequenced during a study of cytomegalovirus exposure and HLA in healthy donors. As regards this clone: The antigen is undetermined.

General study findings and limits: Upon later analysis, HLA-associated TCR beta chains proved more clonally expanded than other, equally common chains. Data from an earlier analysis indicated that most TCR beta V segments were productive either about 87% or about 30% of the time. Testing in vitro showed a few CMV-associated chains specific for CMV antigens.

Missing from this donor's record is the CMV serostatus. PCR primers comprised 60 Vbeta and 13 Jbeta primers. Data came from immunoSEQ multiplex PCR; TCRdb stores just in-frame clones and leaves some out. The repertoire holds 100,000 or so clones, with 81% as singletons. The material sequenced was PBMCs. The receptor's source is a human donor in good health.

The CDR3 sequence is CASGKTGVSTDTQYF. The CDR3 nucleotides are TGTGCCAGTGGAAAAACGGGAGTATCTACAGATACGCAGTATTTT. The chain couples TRBV19 to TRBJ2-3; TRBD2 is a possible D gene (6 bases). This CDR3 is built from 15 residues. Trimming removed 8 bases at V and 3 bases at J, with 18 bases between. The germline V gene encodes CDR1 LNHDA and CDR2 SQIVND (reference sequence).